The 29 T cell receptor beta chains given below trace back to one sample, sequenced in a study of neoadjuvant anti-PD-1 for oral cavity cancer. Sample time point: after neoadjuvant nivolumab, at surgical resection. Profiling relied on immunoSEQ multiplex PCR, and the TCRdb table lists in-frame clones only, not all of them. This table holds tens of thousands of clones, more than 75% found once. The specimen was PBMCs, collected after nivolumab (anti-PD-1) treatment. The receptors shown here come from a person aged 40 to 85 with oral cavity squamous cell carcinoma.

The rearrangement uses TRBV30 and TRBJ2-7, with D unresolved. V was trimmed by 3 bases and J by 3 bases, leaving 18 bases between them. The CDR3 is 15 residues long. Germline CDR1 is GTSNPN and CDR2 is SVGIG (reference sequence). CDR3 bases: TGTGCCTGGAGGGGTGGACCGGATTCATTCTACGAGCAGTACTTC. It is translated as CAWRGGPDSFYEQYF.

The V and J genes are TRBV30 and TRBJ2-4; D is possibly TRBD1 (6 bases). This CDR3 comprises 16 residues. Germline CDR1 GTSNPN, CDR2 SVGIG (reference sequence). The V gene lost 2 bases and the J gene lost 2 bases, with 16 bases spanning the gap. The CDR3 DNA reads as TGTGCCTGGAGTACGACCGGGACAACAACCAAAAACATTCAGTACTTC. Its translation is CAWSTTGTTTKNIQYF.

This clone has only one observation. The J gene is TRBJ2-2, the V gene TRBV7-2; 7 bases line up with TRBD1. Germline CDR1 is SGHTA and CDR2 is FQGNSA. The CDR3 runs 16 residues. V lost 3 bases and J lost 4; bases outside the gene matches: 8. The CDR3 reads CASSFSPGTVTGELFF. The DNA for the CDR3 is TGTGCCAGCAGCTTCAGTCCCGGGACAGTCACCGGGGAGCTGTTTTTT.

The rearrangement links TRBV9 to TRBJ2-6; D ambiguous. CDR1 SGDLS and CDR2 YYNGEE come from the germline V gene. V was pared by 0 bases and J by 0 bases, with 4 bases between. CDR3 length equals 15 residues. The CDR3: CASSVGISGANVLTF. Here the CDR3 DNA reads TGTGCCAGCAGCGTAGGGATCTCTGGGGCCAACGTCCTGACTTTC.

The rearrangement links TRBV15 to TRBJ2-3, with 12 bases identical to TRBD2. The V gene's germline CDR1 is LNHNV and CDR2 YYDKDF (reference sequence). The ends lost 1 base at V and 5 bases at J; junction bases unmatched: 7. The CDR3 spans 17 residues. The CDR3 DNA sequence: TGTGCCACCAGCAGAGGAAGTGAGGGACTAGCGGGAGATACGCAGTATTTT. It is translated as CATSRGSEGLAGDTQYF.

The chain links TRBV2 to TRBJ2-2; D unclear. The CDR3 runs 15 residues. The V and J ends lost 4 bases and 0 bases respectively, with 9 bases between them. The germline V gene has CDR1 SNHLY and CDR2 FYNNEI. Here the CDR3 reads CASSGERTNTGELFF. The DNA for the CDR3 is TGTGCCAGCAGTGGCGAACGCACGAACACCGGGGAGCTGTTTTTT. The full variable domain, completed using reference TRBV2 and TRBJ2-2, is EPEVTQTPSHQVTQMGQEVILRCVPISNHLYFYWYRQILGQKVEFLVSFYNNEISEKSEIFDDQFSVERPDGSNFTLKIRSTKLEDSAMYFCASSGERTNTGELFFGEGSRLTVL.

This clone was counted only a few times. The chain links TRBV2 to TRBJ1-2, with 8 bases that match TRBD1. The germline CDR1 and CDR2 sequences are SNHLY and FYNNEI. This CDR3 is 14 amino acids long. The V segment lost 4 bases and the J segment 4 bases; nucleotides outside the gene matches: 5. In nucleotides, the CDR3 is TGTGCCAGCAGTGCTGGACAGGGTTCCTATGGCTACACCTTC. Amino acids: CASSAGQGSYGYTF.

This clone was seen just once. The rearrangement uses TRBV10-3 and TRBJ2-5; the D gene is possibly TRBD2 (5 bases). The germline gives CDR1 ENHRY, CDR2 SYGVKD. The germline V and J ends were trimmed by 2 bases and 4 bases, with 14 bases remaining between them. The CDR3 is made up of 15 amino acids. The chain's CDR3 is CAISERDNGRETQYF. The CDR3 coding sequence is TGTGCCATCAGTGAGCGGGATAATGGGAGAGAGACCCAGTACTTC.

This chain connects TRBV11-2 to TRBJ1-3; the D gene is possibly TRBD1 (6 bases). Trimming took off 0 bases at V and 3 bases at J, with 15 bases between the two ends. The CDR3 is 17 amino acids. CDR1 is SGHAT, CDR2 FQNNGV, per germline. CDR3 sequence (DNA): TGTGCCAGCAGCTTAGAGGCAGGGGCGTTGTTTGGAAACACCATATATTTT. Translation gives CASSLEAGALFGNTIYF.

This chain links TRBV19 with TRBJ2-1, with 12 bases lining up with TRBD1. In germline, CDR1 is LNHDA, CDR2 SQIVND (reference sequence). CDR3 length equals 16 residues. V shed 4 bases and J 0 bases; nucleotides not matched to a gene: 1. The CDR3 sequence is CASSRDRGLSYNEQFF. The CDR3 DNA reads as TGTGCCAGTAGTAGGGACAGGGGGCTCTCCTACAATGAGCAGTTCTTC.

V and J are TRBV19 and TRBJ2-2; TRBD1 agrees at 7 bases. CDR1 and CDR2 (germline): LNHDA, SQIVND (reference sequence). The trim removed 5 bases at V and 2 bases at J, leaving 2 bases unmatched. CDR3 length equals 14 residues. As DNA, the CDR3 is TGTGCCAGTAGTGGGACAGTTAACACCGGGGAGCTGTTTTTT. Translation gives CASSGTVNTGELFF.

This sequence joins TRBV6-1 and TRBJ2-3; weak D call: TRBD1 (5 bases). Trimming shortened V by 6 bases and J by 1 base, and 14 bases separated the two germline ends. The CDR3 totals 15 residues. CDR1 is MNHNS and CDR2 is SASEGT in the germline V gene. The CDR3: CASSRLEGGTDTQYF. CDR3 bases: TGTGCCAGCAGCCGCCTGGAAGGGGGCACAGATACGCAGTATTTT.

The CDR3 spells CASSVDRGVGTEAFF. In nucleotides, the CDR3 is TGCGCCAGCAGCGTAGACAGGGGTGTAGGGACTGAAGCTTTCTTT. The J gene is TRBJ1-1, the V gene TRBV5-1; 8 positions match TRBD1. The V segment lost 4 bases and the J segment 5 bases; nucleotides outside the gene matches: 10. The CDR3 contains 15 residues. The germline V gene has CDR1 SGHRS and CDR2 YFSETQ.

The CDR3: CSVGQGAWETQYF. The CDR3 region has the DNA TGCAGCGTCGGACAGGGGGCATGGGAGACCCAGTACTTC. The chain is built from TRBV29-1 and TRBJ2-5; TRBD1 agrees at 11 bases. Germline-derived CDR1 and CDR2 are SQVTM and ANQGSEA. J lost 5 bases, V lost 6 bases, and 5 bases had no gene match. The CDR3 loop spans 13 amino acids.

Only a few counts were recorded for this clone. This sequence joins TRBV7-2 and TRBJ1-1; D is unclear. The V end lost 1 base, the J end lost 2 bases, and 11 bases lay between the germline ends. The CDR3 length is 15 residues. Per the germline V gene, CDR1 is SGHTA and CDR2 is FQGNSA. The CDR3, as DNA: TGTGCCAGCAGCTTAGTTGGAGGAGCTAACACTGAAGCTTTCTTT. Translating it yields CASSLVGGANTEAFF.

This clone was counted a single time. This chain uses TRBV5-1 with TRBJ2-5; 10 bases are shared with TRBD2. This CDR3 has 16 amino acids. The germline CDR1 and CDR2 sequences are SGHRS and YFSETQ. V shed 0 bases and J 4 bases; nucleotides not matched to a gene: 6. For the CDR3, the DNA is TGCGCCAGCAGCTTGGCTCTAGCGGGGGTGGGAGAGACCCAGTACTTC. Protein sequence: CASSLALAGVGETQYF.

The chain uses TRBV10-3 and TRBJ2-1, with 10 bases identical to TRBD2. With 11 bases clipped from V and 6 bases from J, the junction kept 4 bases outside the gene matches. The CDR3 has 12 residues. CDR1 ENHRY and CDR2 SYGVKD come from the germline V gene. CDR3 in amino acids: CALAGETNEQFF. The DNA for the CDR3 is TGTGCCCTAGCGGGAGAAACCAATGAGCAGTTCTTC.

This clone was recorded only once. The chain combines TRBV6-5 with TRBJ2-2; D is uncertain. Trimming removed 2 bases at V and 6 bases at J, with 7 bases between. The CDR3 is 13 residues long. Germline V lookup: CDR1 MNHEY, CDR2 SVGAGI. This CDR3 reads CASSYGVPGELFF. The CDR3 DNA reads TGTGCCAGCAGTTACGGGGTCCCCGGGGAGCTGTTTTTT.

The rearrangement uses TRBV7-9 and TRBJ1-5; no clear D. The CDR3 extends over 13 amino acids. The V gene's germline CDR1 is SEHNR and CDR2 FQNEAQ (reference sequence). With 2 bases removed from V and 3 bases from J, the gap between germline ends came to 5 bases. The CDR3 region is CASSLTDNQPQHF. CDR3 DNA: TGTGCCAGCAGCTTAACAGACAATCAGCCCCAGCATTTT.

This rearrangement joins TRBV4-1 to TRBJ2-3, with TRBD1 identical over 7 bases. The CDR3 sequence is 15 residues long. The germline CDR1 and CDR2 sequences are MGHRA and YSYEKL. V lost 5 bases to trimming and J lost 2 bases; unmatched junction nucleotides: 7. The CDR3 nucleotides are TGCGCCAGCAGCTACCGGGACAGTGTCACAGATACGCAGTATTTT. It is translated as CASSYRDSVTDTQYF.

CDR3 region: CASSEIVGPTGGKYEQYF. CDR3 sequence (DNA): TGTGCCAGCAGTGAAATAGTTGGCCCGACAGGGGGCAAGTACGAGCAGTACTTC. The chain couples TRBV6-1 to TRBJ2-7, with 10 bases that match TRBD1. The CDR3 totals 18 residues. In germline, CDR1 is MNHNS, CDR2 SASEGT. V was clipped by 2 bases and J by 4 bases; unmatched bases: 14.

The chain couples TRBV19 to TRBJ1-5; TRBD1 matches at 10 bases. V dropped 10 bases and J dropped 7; count of bases not matched to a gene: 7. In germline, CDR1 is LNHDA, CDR2 SQIVND (reference sequence). The CDR3 extends over 13 amino acids. CDR3 protein: CATDRGPGQPQHF. DNA for the CDR3: TGTGCCACAGACAGGGGGCCCGGACAGCCCCAGCATTTT.

The chain carries TRBV10-2 and TRBJ2-5; D is unresolved. Germline V CDR1 and CDR2: WSHSY, SAAADI. V shed 8 bases and J shed 4 bases, with 17 bases lying between them. The length of the CDR3 is 14 residues. As DNA, the CDR3 is TGCGCCAGCCGAGACGGCAAAAGGGTAGAGACCCAGTACTTC. Protein product: CASRDGKRVETQYF.

The V gene is TRBV10-3, the J gene TRBJ2-5; TRBD1 is a possible D gene (6 bases). Trimming removed 5 bases at V and 2 bases at J, with 15 bases between. Germline V CDR1 and CDR2: ENHRY, SYGVKD. The CDR3 sequence is 15 residues long. This chain's CDR3 is CAISPGQLVQETQYF. Here the CDR3 DNA reads TGTGCCATCAGTCCTGGACAGCTAGTACAAGAGACCCAGTACTTC.

The DNA for the CDR3 is TGCGCCAGCAGCCAGGGAGGCGATCAGCCCCAGCATTTT. Amino acid sequence: CASSQGGDQPQHF. J is TRBJ1-5 and V is TRBV10-2, with D possibly matching TRBD1 (5 bases). The length of the CDR3 is 13 residues. Trimming left V 6 bases short and J 5 bases short, with 11 bases between. Germline-derived CDR1 and CDR2 are WSHSY and SAAADI.

The chain recombines TRBV20-1 with TRBJ1-1, with no clear D. CDR1 is DFQATT and CDR2 is SNEGSKA in the germline V gene (reference sequence). This CDR3 is 10 amino acids long. Trimming pared 5 bases from V and 6 bases from J, leaving 7 bases between. The CDR3: CSASRAEAFF. CDR3 bases: TGCAGTGCTTCGAGGGCTGAAGCTTTCTTT.

This clone is labeled medium-sized (0.01 to 0.1%). V is TRBV28 and J is TRBJ2-7; D uncertain. Trimming took 6 bases from V and 8 from J, leaving 20 bases between them. The germline CDR1 and CDR2 sequences are MDHEN and SYDVKM. This CDR3 comprises 14 residues. The CDR3 reads CASSWGLGLVQQYF. In nucleotides, the CDR3 is TGTGCCAGCAGCTGGGGTCTAGGCCTGGTTCAGCAGTACTTC. Full variable domain (remainder filled in from reference TRBV28 and TRBJ2-7): DVKVTQSSRYLVKRTGEKVFLECVQDMDHENMFWYRQDPGLGLRLIYFSYDVKMKEKGDIPEGYSVSREKKERFSLILESASTNQTSMYLCASSWGLGLVQQYFGPGTRLTVT.

The gene calls are TRBV7-8 and TRBJ1-3, with D perhaps TRBD1 (6 bases). Germline V CDR1 and CDR2: SGHVS, FQNEAQ. There are 16 residues in the CDR3. Trimming pared 5 bases from V and 0 bases from J, leaving 14 bases between. The CDR3 sequence is CASSVRQVTSGNTIYF. The CDR3 nucleotides are TGTGCCAGCAGCGTACGACAGGTGACCTCTGGAAACACCATATATTTT. The full variable domain, its missing parts supplied by reference TRBV7-8 and TRBJ1-3, is GAGVSQSPRYKVAKRGQDVALRCDPISGHVSLFWYQQALGQGPEFLTYFQNEAQLDKSGLPSDRFFAERPEGSVSTLKIQRTQQEDSAVYLCASSVRQVTSGNTIYFGEGSWLTVV.

The rearrangement links TRBV7-2 to TRBJ2-7; 12 nucleotides line up with TRBD2. The germline V gene encodes CDR1 SGHTA and CDR2 FQGNSA. V was clipped by 4 bases and J by 3 bases; unmatched bases: 13. The CDR3 is made up of 18 amino acids. In DNA, the CDR3 is TGTGCCAGCAGCTCCCGACTAGCGGGAGTCCCCAGACTCTACGAGCAGTACTTC. Amino acids: CASSSRLAGVPRLYEQYF.